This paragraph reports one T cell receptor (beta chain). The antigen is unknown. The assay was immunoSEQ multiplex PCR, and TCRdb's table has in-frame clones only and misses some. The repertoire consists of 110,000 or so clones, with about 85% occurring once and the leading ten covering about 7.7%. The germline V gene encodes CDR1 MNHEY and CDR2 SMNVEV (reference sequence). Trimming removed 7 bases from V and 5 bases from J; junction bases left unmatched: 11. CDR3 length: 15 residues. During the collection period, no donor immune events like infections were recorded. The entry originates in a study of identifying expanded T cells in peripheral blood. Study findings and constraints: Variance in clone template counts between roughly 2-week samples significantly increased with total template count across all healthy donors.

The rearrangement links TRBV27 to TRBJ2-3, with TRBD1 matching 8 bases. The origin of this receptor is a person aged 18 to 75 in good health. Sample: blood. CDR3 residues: CASTRQGSLIDTQYF. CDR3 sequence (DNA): TGTGCCAGCACCCGACAGGGGTCCCTCATAGATACGCAGTATTTT.